The 20 T cell receptor beta chains below all came from one sample that was sequenced in a study of CD8 T cells in ankylosing spondylitis. TCRdb processed the 5' RACE reads anew with MiXCR; each CDR3 protein has one entry. The profile shows fewer than 250,000 distinct CDR3 sequences, about 10% of them singletons. The sequencing sample was made of blood, either unsorted or a sorted T cell fraction (not recorded which). The receptors here all came from a male donor with ankylosing spondylitis or in good health (not recorded which).

There are many counts of this clonotype. This sequence joins TRBV7-9 and TRBJ1-5, with D tentatively TRBD1 (5 bases). Trimming cost V 4 bases and J 4 bases, with 14 bases left between them. This CDR3 is 15 amino acids long. Germline CDR1 reads SEHNR; CDR2 reads FQNEAQ (reference sequence). The CDR3, as DNA: TGTGCCAGCAGCTCCCCGGATTGGGGGAATCAGCCCCAGCATTTT. Protein sequence: CASSSPDWGNQPQHF.

This clonotype was detected many times. The chain's CDR3 is CSASLGRNTEAFF. CDR3 bases: TGCAGTGCTAGCCTCGGTAGGAACACTGAAGCTTTCTTT. V is TRBV20-1 and J is TRBJ1-1; D is ambiguous. The CDR3 is 13 residues long. The V and J ends lost 3 bases and 1 base respectively, with 9 bases between them. Germline CDR1 is DFQATT and CDR2 is SNEGSKA (reference sequence).

This clonotype has ten or more counts. Written as DNA, the CDR3 is TGTGCCAGCAGTGAATCCTGGACAGGGGCAGAGACCCAGTACTTC. Its translation: CASSESWTGAETQYF. The chain uses TRBV25-1 and TRBJ2-5; 9 nucleotides match TRBD1. Trimming took 1 base from V and 4 from J; bases not matched to a gene: 4. Germline CDR1 is MGHDK and CDR2 is SYGVNS. The CDR3 is 15 residues long. Together with reference TRBV25-1 and TRBJ2-5, the CDR3 gives the full variable domain: EADIYQTPRYLVIGTGKKITLECSQTMGHDKMYWYQQDPGMELHLIHYSYGVNSTEKGDLSSESTVSRIRTEHFPLTLESARPSHTSQYLCASSESWTGAETQYFGPGTRLLVL.

This clonotype was observed many times. The J gene is TRBJ2-7, the V gene TRBV5-1; perhaps TRBD1 as D (6 bases). This CDR3 contains 16 residues. Looked up from germline, CDR1 is SGHRS and CDR2 is YFSETQ. The V gene lost 3 bases and the J gene lost 3 bases, with 19 bases spanning the gap. CDR3 loop: CASSWISGTLIYEQYF. The CDR3 DNA reads TGCGCCAGCAGCTGGATCTCCGGGACACTCATCTACGAGCAGTACTTC.

Notes on this clonotype: It is likely a read error, because the conserved phenylalanine at the end of the CDR3 is missing. CDR3 region: CASSPRHREGGYTL. In DNA, the CDR3 is TGTGCCAGCAGCCCCCGGCACAGGGAGGGAGGCTACACCCTC. The chain couples TRBV4-2 to TRBJ1-2; TRBD1 might be the D (6 bases). Trimming removed 4 bases at V and 8 bases at J, with 17 bases between. This CDR3 spans 14 amino acids. Germline V gene sequence: CDR1 LGHNA, CDR2 YNFKEQ.

Points on this clonotype: This may come from a read error, since a much larger clone is one base off. The chain employs TRBV5-1 and TRBJ2-4; D unclear. Germline CDR1 and CDR2: SGHRS and YFSETQ. This CDR3 comprises 15 residues. CDR3 region: CVSSDPTVAKNIQYF. DNA for the CDR3: TGCGTCAGCTCAGATCCTACGGTAGCCAAAAACATTCAGTACTTC.

There are many counts of this clonotype. The CDR3 protein is CASSHPDSYEQYF. For the CDR3, the DNA is TGCGCCAGCAGCCACCCTGACAGCTACGAGCAGTACTTC. This chain connects TRBV4-1 to TRBJ2-7, with D possibly TRBD1 on 5 matching bases. There are 13 residues in the CDR3. Germline V lookup: CDR1 MGHRA, CDR2 YSYEKL. Trimming shortened V by 3 bases and J by 3 bases, and 9 bases separated the two germline ends.

CDR3 nucleotide sequence: TGCGCCAGCAGCTTGGAGGTGGGGGGGAGCACAGATACGCAGTATTTT. Its protein product is CASSLEVGGSTDTQYF. The genes are TRBV5-1 and TRBJ2-3, with 7 bases identical to TRBD2. The CDR3 runs 16 residues. Germline V CDR1 and CDR2: SGHRS, YFSETQ. V shed 0 bases, J shed 0 bases, and the junction held 4 bases outside the gene matches.

This clonotype has a handful of counts. Just one base apart from a much larger clone, this may be a read error. The chain uses TRBV24-1 and TRBJ2-1, with 7 bases lining up with TRBD2. Losses at the gene ends were 5 bases for V and 8 bases for J; bases not matched to a gene: 8. The CDR3 consists of 14 residues. CDR1 is KGHDR and CDR2 is SFDVKD in the germline V gene. CDR3 sequence: CATSAPPGRDEQFF. The CDR3 bases are TGTGCCACCAGTGCCCCCCCAGGGAGGGATGAGCAGTTCTTC.

At least ten counts were recorded for this clonotype. The rearrangement uses TRBV10-3 and TRBJ1-1; D perhaps matches TRBD1 (5 bases). The V gene lost 5 bases and the J gene lost 9 bases, with 13 bases spanning the gap. This CDR3 has 12 amino acids. CDR1 and CDR2 from the germline V gene are ENHRY and SYGVKD. The CDR3 region is CAISPEGLQAFF. For the CDR3, the DNA is TGTGCCATCAGTCCGGAGGGGCTGCAAGCTTTCTTT.

This clonotype was picked up many times. The J gene is TRBJ2-3, the V gene TRBV10-3; no definite D call. The CDR3 length is 15 residues. V dropped 3 bases and J dropped 6 bases, with 16 bases sitting between them. CDR1 and CDR2 from the germline V gene are ENHRY and SYGVKD. The CDR3 nucleotides are TGTGCCATCAGTGATCTCCAGGCCAGCGACGATACGCAGTATTTT. Residues: CAISDLQASDDTQYF.

In nucleotides, the CDR3 is TGCAGTGCTAGAGGCCGGGGACACCCAGGGAAGGAAAAACTGTTTTTT. It is translated as CSARGRGHPGKEKLFF. The V call is TRBV20-1, the J call TRBJ1-4; tentative D call: TRBD1 (6 bases). The CDR3 covers 16 residues. Germline CDR1 DFQATT, CDR2 SNEGSKA (reference sequence). Trimming took off 1 base at V and 8 bases at J, with 20 bases between the two ends.

At least ten counts were recorded for this clonotype. J is TRBJ2-3 and V is TRBV10-3, with 9 positions matching TRBD1. The germline gives CDR1 ENHRY, CDR2 SYGVKD. The CDR3 consists of 15 residues. With V trimmed by 3 bases and J by 2 bases, 3 bases remained unmatched. This chain's CDR3 is CAISEGQGNTDTQYF. The CDR3 DNA reads as TGTGCCATCAGTGAAGGACAGGGGAACACAGATACGCAGTATTTT.

The chain couples TRBV11-1 to TRBJ2-3; D is unclear. CDR1 and CDR2 (germline): SGHAT, FQDESV (reference sequence). The CDR3 extends over 13 amino acids. Trimming pared 6 bases from V and 5 bases from J, leaving 12 bases between. CDR3 nucleotides: TGTGCCAGCAGTTCCTGGGCCTTAGATACGCAGTATTTT. Its protein is CASSSWALDTQYF. Looking up the rest from reference TRBV11-1 and TRBJ2-3 gives the full variable domain: EAEVAQSPRYKITEKSQAVAFWCDPISGHATLYWYRQILGQGPELLVQFQDESVVDDSQLPKDRFSAERLKGVDSTLKIQPAELGDSAMYLCASSSWALDTQYFGPGTRLTVL.

This clonotype was seen a handful of times. This chain joins TRBV4-3 and TRBJ2-2; TRBD2 is a possible D gene (6 bases). CDR3 size: 16 residues. Trimming left V 5 bases short and J 4 bases short, with 17 bases between. Germline-derived CDR1 and CDR2 are LGHNA and YSLEER. This CDR3 is CASSSFSGLSTGELFF. The CDR3 region has the DNA TGCGCCAGCAGCTCCTTCTCGGGACTCAGCACCGGGGAGCTGTTTTTT.

This chain connects TRBV4-1 to TRBJ1-6, with 8 positions matching TRBD1. The V segment lost 4 bases and the J segment 10 bases; nucleotides outside the gene matches: 9. This CDR3 contains 15 residues. The germline gives CDR1 MGHRA, CDR2 YSYEKL. The CDR3 region is CASSLGQGRRSPLHF. CDR3 nucleotide sequence: TGCGCCAGCAGCCTCGGACAGGGAAGAAGGTCACCCCTCCACTTT.

This clonotype has ten or more counts. The chain carries TRBV5-1 and TRBJ1-4, with 7 bases matching TRBD1. CDR1 is SGHRS and CDR2 is YFSETQ in the germline V gene. After removal of 4 bases from V and 8 bases from J, the junction contained 8 bases not matched to a gene. The CDR3 sequence is 14 residues long. CDR3 sequence (DNA): TGCGCCAGCAGCCTACAGGGGAGAGACGAAAAACTGTTTTTT. Protein product: CASSLQGRDEKLFF.

The chain carries TRBV20-1 and TRBJ2-7; 11 bases map to TRBD2. Germline V gene lookup returns CDR1 DFQATT and CDR2 SNEGSKA (reference sequence). V was pared by 3 bases and J by 3 bases, with 7 bases of the junction left unmatched. This CDR3 has 15 residues. The CDR3: CSASPVSGRDYEQYF. For the CDR3, the DNA is TGCAGTGCTAGTCCTGTTAGCGGGAGGGACTACGAGCAGTACTTC.

This clonotype was seen more than once but under ten times. The rearrangement uses TRBV30 and TRBJ1-1; D is possibly TRBD1 (6 bases). The germline CDR1 and CDR2 sequences are GTSNPN and SVGIG (reference sequence). Between the trimmed V and J ends, which lost 7 bases and 1 base, there was a span of 19 bases. The CDR3 extends over 15 amino acids. CDR3 in amino acids: CAFRIEGRGNTEAFF. Here the CDR3 DNA reads TGTGCCTTCCGAATTGAGGGCAGGGGGAACACTGAAGCTTTCTTT.

As for this clonotype: Being one base from a much bigger clone, this may be a read error. The rearrangement links TRBV18 to TRBJ1-2, with D possibly TRBD1 on 5 matching bases. CDR3 length equals 16 residues. Germline CDR1 KGHSH, CDR2 LQKENI. The CDR3 DNA reads TGTGCCAGCTCACCAGCTCTCACGGGGGAGAGCTATGGCCACACCTTC. As protein: CASSPALTGESYGHTF.